One sample yielded the 29 T cell receptor beta chains listed below, sequenced in a study of response to subunit inactivated influenza vaccine. MiXCR, run by TCRdb on the RT-PCR reads, gives a single entry per CDR3 protein. The table includes 710,000 or so distinct CDR3 sequences, 15% to 19% detected once. Sequenced here: PBMCs from blood, sampled roughly 13 days after vaccination. These receptors originate from a man aged 50 to 59 who received an inactivated influenza vaccine.

This clonotype appeared a few times. V is TRBV29-1 and J is TRBJ1-1; 7 nucleotides agree with TRBD1. CDR1 and CDR2 (germline): SQVTM, ANQGSEA. This CDR3 region has 14 residues. The V gene end was trimmed by 1 base and the J gene end by 5 bases; junction bases not matched to a gene: 7. In DNA, the CDR3 is TGCAGCGTTGAAGGACAGGGTATGTGGACTGAAGCTTTCTTT. It specifies CSVEGQGMWTEAFF.

The rearrangement links TRBV20-1 to TRBJ2-3; 8 bases are a match to TRBD1. Looked up from germline, CDR1 is DFQATT and CDR2 is SNEGSKA (reference sequence). V lost 5 bases to trimming and J lost 3 bases; unmatched junction nucleotides: 7. CDR3 length: 14 amino acids. The CDR3 DNA is TGCAGTGCTGCACAGGGGGTCGGGACAGATACGCAGTATTTT. It encodes CSAAQGVGTDTQYF.

The chain is built from TRBV12-3 or TRBV12-4 and TRBJ2-3, with 10 bases aligning to TRBD2. This CDR3 comprises 15 residues. With V trimmed by 2 bases and J by 5 bases, 4 bases remained unmatched. CDR3 in amino acids: CASSLHGLAVDTQYF. DNA of the CDR3: TGTGCCAGCAGTTTACACGGACTAGCGGTAGATACGCAGTATTTT.

This clonotype was seen a few times. The V gene is TRBV10-3, the J gene TRBJ1-1; 7 nucleotides match TRBD1. Per germline, CDR1 ENHRY and CDR2 SYGVKD. The CDR3 spans 14 residues. Trimming cost V 4 bases and J 3 bases; bases outside gene matches: 5. The CDR3 loop is CAISGRQGDTEAFF. The CDR3 DNA follows: TGTGCCATCAGTGGACGACAGGGTGACACTGAAGCTTTCTTT.

This clonotype was seen more than once but under ten times. This chain links TRBV3-1 with TRBJ2-1; TRBD1 agrees at 8 bases. Germline loops: CDR1 LGHDT, CDR2 YNNKEL (reference sequence). CDR3 length: 14 amino acids. After removal of 1 base from V and 5 bases from J, the junction contained 1 base not matched to a gene. CDR3 DNA: TGTGCCAGCAGCCAAGGACAGGGGAACAATGAGCAGTTCTTC. Residues: CASSQGQGNNEQFF.

This clonotype was observed a handful of times. This chain connects TRBV5-6 to TRBJ2-6; 9 bases align to TRBD2. Germline CDR1 is SGHDT and CDR2 is YYEEEE. The CDR3 is 19 residues long. The V gene end was trimmed by 3 bases and the J gene end by 2 bases; junction bases not matched to a gene: 12. The CDR3 region is CASSSQVAGAITGANVLTF. The CDR3 coding sequence is TGTGCCAGCAGCTCGCAGGTAGCGGGGGCGATCACTGGGGCCAACGTCCTGACTTTC.

As for this clonotype: The junction departs from germline at one end; a sequencing error may be responsible. The chain is built from TRBV12-3 or TRBV12-4 and TRBJ1-1, with TRBD1 identical over 7 bases. The CDR3 extends over 13 amino acids. The CDR3 region has the DNA TGTGCCAGCAGCTTAGGACAGGTCCTGTCAGCTTTCTTT. It yields the protein CASSLGQVLSAFF.

There are many counts of this clonotype. The V gene is TRBV15, the J gene TRBJ2-7; tentatively, D is TRBD1 (5 bases). CDR1 LNHNV and CDR2 YYDKDF come from the germline V gene (reference sequence). CDR3 length equals 16 residues. Trimming removed 0 bases at V and 3 bases at J, with 15 bases between. The CDR3 loop reads CATSRDGPRGIYEQYF. CDR3 sequence (DNA): TGTGCCACCAGCAGAGATGGGCCAAGGGGAATCTACGAGCAGTACTTC.

The chain has TRBV10-3 and TRBJ2-2; 8 positions match TRBD2. CDR3 length: 14 residues. J lost 4 bases, V lost 7 bases, and 5 bases had no gene match. Germline values: CDR1 ENHRY, CDR2 SYGVKD. This CDR3 reads CAIMAGGSTGELFF. The CDR3 coding sequence is TGTGCCATCATGGCGGGGGGCTCCACCGGGGAGCTGTTTTTT.

In this sample, this clonotype turned up a few times. This chain links TRBV29-1 with TRBJ1-2; no reliable D call. Germline V gene lookup returns CDR1 SQVTM and CDR2 ANQGSEA. This CDR3 spans 11 amino acids. Deletions cut 5 bases from V and 7 bases from J, with 11 bases between. CDR3 in DNA: TGCAGCGTTAGCAAAGGCGCTGGCTACACCTTC. Its protein is CSVSKGAGYTF.

The chain uses TRBV15 and TRBJ2-7; a possible D gene is TRBD1 (6 bases). From germline, CDR1 is LNHNV and CDR2 YYDKDF (reference sequence). Trimming stripped 0 bases from V and 2 bases from J, with 8 bases between. The CDR3 is made up of 14 amino acids. The DNA of the CDR3 is TGTGCCACCAGCAGAGAACAGGGAACCTACGAGCAGTACTTC. Protein sequence: CATSREQGTYEQYF.

This clonotype was recorded a few times. This chain uses TRBV20-1 with TRBJ2-7, with TRBD1 identical over 7 bases. V was clipped by 2 bases and J by 6 bases; unmatched bases: 10. This CDR3 is 14 amino acids long. In germline, CDR1 is DFQATT, CDR2 SNEGSKA (reference sequence). The CDR3 nucleotides read TGCAGTGCTAGACCGTCAGGGGGAAGGGGCGAGCAGTACTTC. Its protein is CSARPSGGRGEQYF.

This clonotype was detected a few times. The rearrangement joins TRBV29-1 to TRBJ1-1; D unresolved. The ends were cut back, 5 bases at V and 6 bases at J, with 10 bases in the middle. There are 11 residues in the CDR3. From germline, CDR1 is SQVTM and CDR2 ANQGSEA. The CDR3 DNA follows: TGCAGCGTTAGCGGCCGGGCTGAAGCTTTCTTT. Translated, it gives CSVSGRAEAFF.

The rearrangement uses TRBV6-2 or TRBV6-3 and TRBJ2-6; tentatively, D is TRBD2 (5 bases). The CDR3 loop spans 18 amino acids. V lost 5 bases and J 0 bases, leaving 17 bases between the germline ends. Germline-derived CDR1 and CDR2 are MNHEY and SVGEGT. The CDR3 region is CASSRLPGMGSGANVLTF. The CDR3 nucleotides read TGTGCCAGCAGTCGCCTTCCCGGGATGGGCTCTGGGGCCAACGTCCTGACTTTC.

This clonotype turned up a few times. V and J are TRBV5-5 and TRBJ2-2; no reliable D call. V was clipped by 8 bases and J by 1 base, with 12 bases between them. This CDR3 spans 14 amino acids. CDR1 is SGHKS and CDR2 is YYEKEE in the germline V gene (reference sequence). The CDR3 region has the DNA TGTGCCAGTTCGTGGGGTATGAACACCGGGGAGCTGTTTTTT. Its translation: CASSWGMNTGELFF.

The rearrangement uses TRBV5-8 and TRBJ2-7; 14 bases align to TRBD2. Germline CDR1 and CDR2: SGHTS and YDEGEE. With 4 bases clipped from V and 3 bases from J, the junction kept 9 bases outside the gene matches. The CDR3 consists of 17 residues. CDR3 protein: CASSLTGTSGSYYEQYF. Written as DNA, the CDR3 is TGTGCCAGCAGCCTTACCGGGACTAGCGGGAGCTACTACGAGCAGTACTTC.

This clonotype appeared a few times. The chain recombines TRBV19 with TRBJ1-1; unclear D gene. CDR1 and CDR2 (germline): LNHDA, SQIVND (reference sequence). This CDR3 is built from 16 residues. Trimming took off 4 bases at V and 5 bases at J, with 20 bases between the two ends. CDR3 amino acids: CASSTYLTSLTTEAFF. The CDR3 DNA is TGTGCCAGTAGTACATACCTCACCTCCCTAACGACTGAAGCTTTCTTT.

This clonotype appeared many times. The gene calls are TRBV7-8 and TRBJ2-5; D unresolved. This CDR3 has 15 residues. The V gene lost 0 bases and the J gene lost 5 bases, with 13 bases spanning the gap. Looked up from germline, CDR1 is SGHVS and CDR2 is FQNEAQ. CDR3 bases: TGTGCCAGCAGCTTAGCTCTTAATGTCTTCGAGACCCAGTACTTC. Amino acids: CASSLALNVFETQYF.

V and J are TRBV6-2 or TRBV6-3 and TRBJ2-1; 9 bases match TRBD2. The CDR3 is 15 residues long. Germline values: CDR1 MNHEY, CDR2 SVGEGT. V lost 6 bases to trimming and J lost 3 bases; unmatched junction nucleotides: 6. Here the CDR3 reads CASRQTSGLYNEQFF. The DNA for the CDR3 is TGTGCCAGCAGACAAACTAGCGGGCTCTACAATGAGCAGTTCTTC.

This clonotype has only a few counts. This chain connects TRBV3-1 to TRBJ2-1; 8 nucleotides align to TRBD2. The V gene's germline CDR1 is LGHDT and CDR2 YNNKEL (reference sequence). V was clipped by 4 bases and J by 5 bases; unmatched bases: 19. The length of the CDR3 is 19 residues. This CDR3 is CASSPQDRAAGVRNNEQFF. In nucleotides, the CDR3 is TGTGCCAGCAGCCCGCAAGATAGGGCAGCGGGAGTTCGGAACAATGAGCAGTTCTTC.

Details on this clonotype: A read error may account for a junction end that differs from germline. The chain carries TRBV6-5 and TRBJ2-2; 7 bases are a match to TRBD1. There are 16 residues in the CDR3. CDR1 MNHEY and CDR2 SVGAGI come from the germline V gene. This chain's CDR3 is CASSYSLTGNTGDLFF. DNA for the CDR3: TGTGCCAGCAGTTACTCGCTGACAGGGAACACCGGGGATCTGTTTTTT.

This chain links TRBV6-2 or TRBV6-3 with TRBJ2-1; D might be TRBD2 (6 bases). From germline, CDR1 is MNHEY and CDR2 SVGEGT. The V and J ends lost 0 bases and 7 bases respectively, with 16 bases between them. CDR3 length equals 16 residues. CDR3: CASSYSIGTPQNEQFF. The CDR3 coding sequence is TGTGCCAGCAGTTACTCGATAGGGACTCCTCAAAATGAGCAGTTCTTC.

The V gene is TRBV4-1, the J gene TRBJ2-7, with D perhaps assigned TRBD1 or TRBD2 (5 bases each). The CDR3 covers 14 residues. Germline CDR1 MGHRA, CDR2 YSYEKL. Trimming cost V 2 bases and J 3 bases, with 11 bases left between them. The DNA for the CDR3 is TGCGCCAGCAGCCAACGAGGGGATGGCTACGAGCAGTACTTC. It yields the protein CASSQRGDGYEQYF.

This clonotype was seen at least ten times. The chain employs TRBV15 and TRBJ2-5; maybe TRBD2 (6 bases). The CDR3 length is 14 residues. Germline CDR1 LNHNV, CDR2 YYDKDF (reference sequence). The ends were cut back, 1 base at V and 1 base at J, with 7 bases in the middle. The CDR3 nucleotides read TGTGCCACCAGCAGAGGGACTACCCAAGAGACCCAGTACTTC. It specifies CATSRGTTQETQYF.

This chain joins TRBV7-2 and TRBJ2-1; D ambiguous. This CDR3 has 15 residues. From germline, CDR1 is SGHTA and CDR2 FQGNSA. Trimming shortened V by 1 base and J by 5 bases, and 12 bases separated the two germline ends. CDR3 loop: CASSLGQILDNEQFF. The DNA of the CDR3 is TGTGCCAGCAGCTTAGGCCAGATCCTAGACAATGAGCAGTTCTTC. Looking up the rest from reference TRBV7-2 and TRBJ2-1 gives the full variable domain: GAGVSQSPSNKVTEKGKDVELRCDPISGHTALYWYRQSLGQGLEFLIYFQGNSAPDKSGLPSDRFSAERTGGSVSTLTIQRTQQEDSAVYLCASSLGQILDNEQFFGPGTRLTVL.

This clonotype was counted a few times. The CDR3 is CSVGDSGNGETQYF. In nucleotides, the CDR3 is TGCAGCGTTGGGGACAGCGGGAATGGTGAGACCCAGTACTTC. The chain uses TRBV29-1 and TRBJ2-5; D tentatively reads TRBD1 or TRBD2 (7 bases each). In germline, CDR1 is SQVTM, CDR2 ANQGSEA. V was pared by 4 bases and J by 5 bases, with 17 bases between. The CDR3 totals 14 residues.

The chain couples TRBV6-2 or TRBV6-3 to TRBJ2-7, with D possibly called TRBD1 or TRBD2 (6 bases each). The CDR3 length is 16 residues. The germline V and J ends were trimmed by 6 bases and 2 bases, with 20 bases remaining between them. CDR1 and CDR2 from the germline V gene are MNHEY and SVGEGT. CDR3 protein: CASRRGAPRHTYEQYF. The CDR3 nucleotides read TGTGCCAGCAGGAGGGGGGCCCCACGTCACACCTACGAGCAGTACTTC.

The CDR3 is CASSLRTGSIGRFF. The DNA for the CDR3 is TGTGCCAGCAGTTTAAGGACAGGGTCAATAGGCCGGTTCTTC. The V gene is TRBV28, the J gene TRBJ2-1; TRBD1 aligns across 8 bases. V lost 2 bases to trimming and J lost 15 bases; unmatched junction nucleotides: 12. CDR1 is MDHEN and CDR2 is SYDVKM in the germline V gene. The CDR3 is 14 residues long.

This clonotype has a handful of counts. The chain combines TRBV6-2 or TRBV6-3 with TRBJ2-5; weak D call: TRBD1 (5 bases). The CDR3 sequence is 15 residues long. Germline V CDR1 and CDR2: MNHEY, SVGEGT. V lost 1 base and J 2 bases, leaving 11 bases between the germline ends. CDR3 protein: CASSYFGRAQETQYF. The CDR3 DNA is TGTGCCAGCAGTTACTTCGGCAGGGCGCAAGAGACCCAGTACTTC.